Below are 9 T cell receptor beta chains sequenced from a single sample in a study of metastatic and nonmetastatic thyroid tumors. There were no patients who had received any treatment before thyroid surgery. TCRdb re-analyzed the PCR reads through MiXCR. The repertoire has over 5,000 clones, about 30% of them found once; the top ten carry more than 25%. The material sequenced was adjacent normal tissue. These receptors were obtained from a female donor with papillary thyroid cancer or a benign thyroid nodule (not recorded which). Some clones in this sample may be carry-over from other donors' samples.

The chain uses TRBV30 and TRBJ2-3; D possibly matches TRBD1 or TRBD2 (5 bases each). The CDR3 totals 13 residues. The germline V and J ends were trimmed by 4 bases and 1 base, with 9 bases remaining between them. The germline CDR1 and CDR2 sequences are GTSNPN and SVGIG (reference sequence). Here the CDR3 reads CAWTVGGTDTQYF. The DNA of the CDR3 is TGTGCCTGGACTGTGGGGGGCACAGATACGCAGTATTTT. Full variable domain (missing parts from reference TRBV30 and TRBJ2-3): SQTIHQWPATLVQPVGSPLSLECTVEGTSNPNLYWYRQAAGRGLQLLFYSVGIGQISSEVPQNLSASRPQDRQFILSSKKLLLSDSGFYLCAWTVGGTDTQYFGPGTRLTVL.

This clone has just one count. This chain connects TRBV5-1 to TRBJ1-3, with TRBD1 matching 7 bases. The length of the CDR3 is 15 residues. Germline V gives CDR1 SGHRS, CDR2 YFSETQ. J lost 4 bases, V lost 7 bases, and 11 bases had no gene match. CDR3: CASQEGAGVGNTIYF. The CDR3 DNA reads as TGCGCCAGCCAGGAGGGGGCAGGAGTCGGAAACACCATATATTTT. Based on the CDR3 plus reference TRBV5-1 and TRBJ1-3, the full variable domain is KAGVTQTPRYLIKTRGQQVTLSCSPISGHRSVSWYQQTPGQGLQFLFEYFSETQRNKGNFPGRFSGRQFSNSRSEMNVSTLELGDSALYLCASQEGAGVGNTIYFGEGSWLTVV.

The chain recombines TRBV2 with TRBJ1-4, with a tentative D call TRBD1 (5 bases). The CDR3 totals 14 residues. Looked up from germline, CDR1 is SNHLY and CDR2 is FYNNEI. Trimming left V 5 bases short and J 3 bases short, with 10 bases between. The CDR3 DNA follows: TGTGCCAGCAGTAGAGGAGGGGCTAATGAAAAACTGTTTTTT. Amino acid sequence: CASSRGGANEKLFF.

This clone was recorded at least ten times. V is TRBV7-8 and J is TRBJ2-7; D is perhaps TRBD1 or TRBD2 (6 bases each). The V gene's germline CDR1 is SGHVS and CDR2 FQNEAQ. The ends were cut back, 3 bases at V and 3 bases at J, with 15 bases in the middle. This CDR3 contains 15 residues. CDR3 sequence: CASSLGGNLHYEQYF. The CDR3 nucleotides read TGTGCCAGCAGCTTGGGGGGCAACCTACACTACGAGCAGTACTTC.

The chain employs TRBV15 and TRBJ1-3, with 11 bases identical to TRBD1. The trim removed 2 bases at V and 0 bases at J, leaving 12 bases unmatched. Germline V gene sequence: CDR1 LNHNV, CDR2 YYDKDF (reference sequence). CDR3 length: 20 residues. CDR3 sequence reads: CATSRNRTGGTPFSGNTIYF. For the CDR3, the DNA is TGTGCCACCAGCAGAAACCGGACAGGGGGCACACCCTTCTCTGGAAACACCATATATTTT.

The genes are TRBV18 and TRBJ2-3; tentatively, D is TRBD2 (6 bases). The germline CDR1 and CDR2 sequences are KGHSH and LQKENI. The V and J ends lost 8 bases and 2 bases respectively, with 11 bases between them. The CDR3 has 13 amino acids. CDR3 in amino acids: CASTSGVTDTQYF. CDR3 in DNA: TGTGCCAGCACGTCGGGAGTCACAGATACGCAGTATTTT.

This clone was found a few times. The chain has TRBV20-1 and TRBJ2-5; D is uncertain. The CDR3 runs 12 residues. Germline values: CDR1 DFQATT, CDR2 SNEGSKA (reference sequence). The germline V and J ends were trimmed by 7 bases and 0 bases, with 9 bases remaining between them. The CDR3 reads CSGGSDQETQYF. CDR3 coding DNA: TGCAGTGGAGGTTCAGACCAAGAGACCCAGTACTTC.

Many counts were recorded for this clone. V and J are TRBV7-8 and TRBJ1-2; TRBD1 matches 8 bases. CDR1 is SGHVS, CDR2 FQNEAQ, per germline. V dropped 5 bases and J dropped 4; count of bases not matched to a gene: 9. The CDR3 totals 15 residues. The DNA for the CDR3 is TGTGCCAGCAGCCTCGGACAGGGACGGAGCTATGGCTACACCTTC. It is translated as CASSLGQGRSYGYTF.

Within the sample, this clone is medium-sized. V is TRBV6-1 and J is TRBJ2-3, with no clear D. Trimming cost V 5 bases and J 2 bases, with 5 bases left between them. The CDR3 has 12 residues. The germline gives CDR1 MNHNS, CDR2 SASEGT. CDR3 in DNA: TGTGCCAGCAGTCTCTTCACAGATACGCAGTATTTT. This gives the protein CASSLFTDTQYF.